This T cell receptor (beta chain) was recorded in a study of blood T cell repertoires in COVID-19. Study-wide context: The United States, Italy and Spain supplied acute and convalescent COVID-19 samples. T cells, B-cell-depleted T cells, or PBMCs supplied cDNA or gDNA.

The V and J ends lost 1 base and 10 bases respectively, with 10 bases between them. The CDR3 is 12 residues long. Germline loops: CDR1 MDHEN, CDR2 SYDVKM. Authors' processing steps: From reference gene primer amplification, estimates of nucleated cell counts were derived. The protocol was immunoSEQ multiplex PCR, while the TCRdb copy is restricted to in-frame clones and leaves out a portion. Clone size and the V and J calls come from that table; the DNA yielded D and trimming. The table lists almost 95,000 clones, around three quarters of them singletons. The chain links TRBV28 to TRBJ1-1; D remains unclear. The TCR sequence derives from a woman aged 55 to 70 in a cohort sampled during active or convalescent COVID-19. Sequenced material: peripheral blood. CDR3 nucleotide sequence: TGTGCCAGCAGTTTATTACAGTTCCCAGCTTTCTTT. The encoded protein is CASSLLQFPAFF. The full variable domain, completed using reference TRBV28 and TRBJ1-1, is DVKVTQSSRYLVKRTGEKVFLECVQDMDHENMFWYRQDPGLGLRLIYFSYDVKMKEKGDIPEGYSVSREKKERFSLILESASTNQTSMYLCASSLLQFPAFFGQGTRLTVV.